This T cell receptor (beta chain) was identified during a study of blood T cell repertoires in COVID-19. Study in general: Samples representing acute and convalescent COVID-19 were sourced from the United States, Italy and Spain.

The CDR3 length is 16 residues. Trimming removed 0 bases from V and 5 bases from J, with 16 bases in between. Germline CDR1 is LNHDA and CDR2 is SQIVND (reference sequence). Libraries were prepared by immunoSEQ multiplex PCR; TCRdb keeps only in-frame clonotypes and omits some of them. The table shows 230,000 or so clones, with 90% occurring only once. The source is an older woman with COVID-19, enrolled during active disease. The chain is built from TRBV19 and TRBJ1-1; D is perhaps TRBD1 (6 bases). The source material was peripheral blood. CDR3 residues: CASSIDLQGLSTEAFF. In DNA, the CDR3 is TGTGCCAGTAGTATAGATTTACAGGGCTTGTCTACTGAAGCTTTCTTT. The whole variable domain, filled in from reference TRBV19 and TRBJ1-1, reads DGGITQSPKYLFRKEGQNVTLSCEQNLNHDAMYWYRQDPGQGLRLIYYSQIVNDFQKGDIAEGYSVSREKKESFPLTVTSAQKNPTAFYLCASSIDLQGLSTEAFFGQGTRLTVV.